The 23 T cell receptor beta chains below all came from one sample that was sequenced in a study of blood T cells in healthy people across ages. Combining a sample-barcoded 5' primer with a J-beta primer mix, a second PCR ran for roughly 7 to 11 cycles. TCRdb analysed the 5' RACE reads with MiXCR anew, one entry per CDR3 protein. Counted here are 500,000 to 550,000 distinct CDR3 sequences, around 24% occurring once; the ten biggest clones make up approximately 10%. The same data also contributed to another study, on T cells of mothers and their children.

Sequencing was performed on blood. These receptors all come from a boy aged 10-17 years in good health.

The chain has TRBV19 and TRBJ2-5, with D tentatively TRBD2 (6 bases). The CDR3 extends over 15 amino acids. Trimming left V 3 bases short and J 4 bases short, with 15 bases between. Germline V gene sequence: CDR1 LNHDA, CDR2 SQIVND (reference sequence). CDR3 DNA sequence: TGTGCCAGTAGTATCTGTCCCGTCGGGGGAGAGACCCAGTACTTC. Its protein product is CASSICPVGGETQYF.

Here the CDR3 reads CASSFRTSRRNEQFF. Here the CDR3 DNA reads TGTGCCAGCAGCTTCCGGACTAGCCGACGCAATGAGCAGTTCTTC. The V and J genes are TRBV5-8 and TRBJ2-5; 8 nucleotides line up with TRBD2. The J call is uncertain, as TRBJ2-1 better fits the DNA end. Germline CDR1 reads SGHTS; CDR2 reads YDEGEE. The CDR3 totals 15 residues.

The table lists this clonotype with a few counts. This chain uses TRBV29-1 with TRBJ1-1; D is unresolved. Between the trimmed V and J ends, which lost 3 bases and 0 bases, there was a span of 11 bases. Germline V gives CDR1 SQVTM, CDR2 ANQGSEA. The CDR3 covers 14 residues. In DNA form, the CDR3 reads TGCAGCGTTGAGGTGTTTGGCCTGAACACTGAAGCTTTCTTT. It codes for CSVEVFGLNTEAFF.

This clonotype was observed a handful of times. The CDR3 is CASSQEGFYGYTF. The CDR3, as DNA: TGCGCCAGCAGCCAGGAGGGATTCTATGGCTACACCTTC. The chain joins TRBV4-3 to TRBJ1-2; D gene uncertain. The CDR3 totals 13 residues. Germline CDR1 LGHNA, CDR2 YSLEER. The V end lost 3 bases, the J end lost 4 bases, and 9 bases lay between the germline ends.

The chain carries TRBV9 and TRBJ2-2; a weak D match, TRBD2 (5 bases). The V and J ends lost 3 bases and 4 bases respectively, with 10 bases between them. CDR1 SGDLS and CDR2 YYNGEE come from the germline V gene. The length of the CDR3 is 14 residues. The CDR3 sequence: CASSELATTGELFF. In nucleotides, the CDR3 is TGTGCCAGCAGCGAGTTAGCGACCACCGGGGAGCTGTTTTTT.

The count of this clonotype is one. The CDR3 DNA follows: TGTGCCAGCAGGCCTCCGAGACAGTACACCGGGGAGCTGTTTTTT. Its protein is CASRPPRQYTGELFF. The chain uses TRBV6-2 or TRBV6-3 and TRBJ2-2, with D maybe TRBD1 (5 bases). Germline V gene sequence: CDR1 MNHEY, CDR2 SVGEGT. This CDR3 comprises 15 residues. V was cut by 6 bases and J by 3 bases, with 14 bases left in between.

The CDR3 protein is CSVLSGDHEQYF. The CDR3 DNA is TGCAGCGTCCTCAGCGGGGACCACGAGCAGTACTTC. The chain couples TRBV29-1 to TRBJ2-7; TRBD2 matches at 7 bases. CDR3 size: 12 residues. Germline lookup yields CDR1 SQVTM and CDR2 ANQGSEA. Losses at the gene ends were 6 bases for V and 5 bases for J; bases not matched to a gene: 7.

This clonotype was detected a few times. This sequence joins TRBV4-2 and TRBJ2-5, with 15 bases aligning to TRBD2. Judging by the DNA end, TRBJ2-7 fits better; the J call may be wrong. CDR3 length: 20 amino acids. Germline loops: CDR1 LGHNA, CDR2 YNFKEQ. Here the CDR3 reads CASSQDFGLAGGNYRYEQYF. CDR3 nucleotide sequence: TGTGCCAGCAGCCAAGATTTCGGACTAGCGGGAGGGAATTATAGGTACGAGCAGTACTTC.

The V and J genes are TRBV6-2 or TRBV6-3 and TRBJ2-1; D ambiguous. Trimming removed 3 bases at V and 6 bases at J, with 6 bases between. Germline CDR1 is MNHEY and CDR2 is SVGEGT. The CDR3 runs 12 residues. Here the CDR3 DNA reads TGTGCCAGCAGTTATTGGCGCAATGAGCAGTTCTTC. Its translation is CASSYWRNEQFF.

At least ten counts were recorded for this clonotype. The CDR3 loop is CSVEPYPGEQYF. CDR3 nucleotide sequence: TGCAGCGTTGAACCGTATCCGGGCGAGCAGTACTTC. V is TRBV29-1 and J is TRBJ2-7; D gene unclear. Germline-derived CDR1 and CDR2 are SQVTM and ANQGSEA. Trimming removed 2 bases from V and 6 bases from J, with 11 bases in between. The length of the CDR3 is 12 residues.

The rearrangement joins TRBV28 to TRBJ2-7; 10 bases map to TRBD1. V lost 8 bases and J lost 6; bases outside the gene matches: 13. The CDR3 extends over 15 amino acids. Germline V lookup: CDR1 MDHEN, CDR2 SYDVKM. The CDR3 DNA sequence: TGTGCCAGCGGAAACATCCCGGGACAGGGGAGCGAGCAGTACTTC. This gives the protein CASGNIPGQGSEQYF.

The chain joins TRBV20-1 to TRBJ2-7; the D gene is possibly TRBD2 (5 bases). CDR1 DFQATT and CDR2 SNEGSKA come from the germline V gene (reference sequence). This CDR3 region has 14 residues. The V end lost 6 bases, the J end lost 0 bases, and 15 bases lay between the germline ends. This CDR3 reads CSADERTPSYEQYF. The CDR3 DNA is TGCAGTGCGGATGAGCGGACCCCCTCCTACGAGCAGTACTTC.

V gene TRBV27 combines with J gene TRBJ2-5, with D maybe TRBD1 (6 bases). The germline V and J ends were trimmed by 4 bases and 3 bases, with 15 bases remaining between them. CDR1 is MNHEY, CDR2 SMNVEV, per germline (reference sequence). The CDR3 covers 15 residues. DNA of the CDR3: TGTGCCAGCAGTTCCGCCCATGACAGGAAAGAGACCCAGTACTTC. Translation gives CASSSAHDRKETQYF.

V gene TRBV20-1 combines with J gene TRBJ1-5; no reliable D call. Germline CDR1 and CDR2: DFQATT and SNEGSKA (reference sequence). The CDR3 is made up of 14 amino acids. V lost 2 bases, J lost 0 bases, and 8 bases lay in between. This chain's CDR3 is CSARQYDSNQPQHF. Here the CDR3 DNA reads TGCAGTGCTAGACAATACGATAGCAATCAGCCCCAGCATTTT.

V is TRBV20-1 and J is TRBJ2-5, with no clear D. The CDR3 is 14 residues long. Deletions cut 6 bases from V and 2 bases from J, with 16 bases between. Germline V gene sequence: CDR1 DFQATT, CDR2 SNEGSKA (reference sequence). The DNA of the CDR3 is TGCAGTGCCCTCACGGGCCCAGCACAAGAGACCCAGTACTTC. It encodes CSALTGPAQETQYF.

The J gene is TRBJ2-5, the V gene TRBV4-1; 13 bases agree with TRBD2. V shed 0 bases, J shed 11 bases, and the junction held 12 bases outside the gene matches. Germline V CDR1 and CDR2: MGHRA, YSYEKL. CDR3 size: 17 residues. The CDR3 DNA reads as TGCGCCAGCAGCCAAGATTGGGGGACTAGCGGGAACAATGAGCAGTACTTC. Translated: CASSQDWGTSGNNEQYF.

This clonotype showed up many times. The chain has TRBV20-1 and TRBJ2-5; TRBD2 matches at 8 bases. V lost 0 bases and J lost 7; bases outside the gene matches: 7. The V gene's germline CDR1 is DFQATT and CDR2 SNEGSKA (reference sequence). The CDR3 runs 14 residues. For the CDR3, the DNA is TGCAGTGCTAGAGACACGGGAGGGCGTGGGACCCAGTACTTC. Translating gives CSARDTGGRGTQYF.

The V and J genes are TRBV20-1 and TRBJ2-1; tentatively, D is TRBD2 (5 bases). The J call is doubtful: the DNA matches TRBJ2-7 better. The CDR3 loop spans 13 amino acids. Germline CDR1 reads DFQATT; CDR2 reads SNEGSKA (reference sequence). The CDR3 region has the DNA TGCAGTGCTAGAGGCGGGTCCCCCTACGAGCAGTACTTC. This codes for CSARGGSPYEQYF.

This clonotype was seen a few times. The gene calls are TRBV9 and TRBJ1-3; TRBD1 is a possible D gene (6 bases). The length of the CDR3 is 16 residues. Germline V gene data show CDR1 as SGDLS and CDR2 as YYNGEE. V lost 0 bases and J 0 bases, leaving 10 bases between the germline ends. CDR3 sequence (DNA): TGTGCCAGCAGCGTAGAACTCAGGGGCTCTGGAAACACCATATATTTT. This gives the protein CASSVELRGSGNTIYF.

This clonotype was observed a few times. The chain links TRBV20-1 to TRBJ2-3; 13 nucleotides line up with TRBD2. The CDR3 consists of 17 residues. CDR1 is DFQATT, CDR2 SNEGSKA, per germline (reference sequence). V gave up 6 bases and J gave up 0 bases; unmatched junction bases: 9. The CDR3 sequence: CSAHRSGLAGSTDTQYF. CDR3 nucleotides: TGCAGTGCCCACCGATCGGGACTAGCGGGGAGCACAGATACGCAGTATTTT.

This rearrangement joins TRBV20-1 to TRBJ2-5; no definite D call. In germline, CDR1 is DFQATT, CDR2 SNEGSKA (reference sequence). The CDR3 extends over 11 amino acids. The germline V and J ends were trimmed by 3 bases and 5 bases, with 7 bases remaining between them. The CDR3 sequence is CSASVGETQYF. The CDR3 region has the DNA TGCAGTGCTAGCGTCGGGGAGACCCAGTACTTC.

With regard to this clonotype: At one of its ends the junction is not consistent with the germline gene, which may arise from a read error. The rearrangement links TRBV20-1 to TRBJ2-7; maybe TRBD2 (5 bases). Germline CDR1 is DFQATT and CDR2 is SNEGSKA (reference sequence). The CDR3 is made up of 15 amino acids. The chain's CDR3 is CSAREVLAGSYEQCF. The CDR3 nucleotides are TGCAGTGCTAGAGAAGTCCTAGCCGGCTCCTACGAGCAGTGCTTC.

The rearrangement links TRBV20-1 to TRBJ2-7; 7 bases agree with TRBD1. The junction had 3 bases not matched to a gene; V was cut back by 5 bases and J by 2 bases. The CDR3 length is 12 residues. In germline, CDR1 is DFQATT, CDR2 SNEGSKA (reference sequence). CDR3 loop: CSAGTAPYEQYF. The CDR3 DNA is TGCAGTGCTGGGACAGCCCCCTACGAGCAGTACTTC.